This T cell receptor beta chain appears in the sequencing data of a study of blood T cell repertoires in COVID-19 (dated by TCRdb to the early 2020s). In terms of the full investigation: Samples from collaborators originated in the United States, Italy and Spain and spanned both the acute and convalescent phases of COVID-19. Where available, HLA class I and class II types were obtained from metadata supplied by the sample provider rather than from assay-based typing. Samples were obtained from the ongoing ImmuneRACE study (first 160 participants) and from 1,200 or so subjects provided by 6 global collaborators. The dataset comprised deeply sampled blood TCRbeta repertoires from subjects exposed to, actively infected with, or recovered from COVID-19. The repertoires were released in a freely available public database intended as a resource for research on the immune response to SARS-CoV-2. The prospective study material was composed of cDNA or gDNA derived from T cells, B-cell-depleted T cells, or PBMCs. A de-identified subject ID, COVID-19 status, age in years and sex were almost always included in the sample metadata. General findings and caveats noted by the study authors: The quantity of clinical and demographic metadata differed by source and by participant and was supplied without curation.

CDR1 is given as MNHNS and CDR2 as SASEGT, both from the germline V gene. V is cut by 2 bases and J by 4 bases, and the space between the germline ends is 14 bases. The CDR3 measures 15 amino acids from cysteine to phenylalanine. The only DNA kept is the CDR3, 45 bases in frame from the first base. TCRbeta CDR3 regions were amplified from genomic DNA using the immunoSEQ Assay, a bias-controlled multiplex PCR. From the authors' description of their analysis: The number of nucleated cells in each sample was estimated by amplification of reference gene primers within the assay. To quantify the absolute abundance of each unique TCRbeta CDR3 rearrangement, sequence reads were collapsed and filtered. Productive Simpson clonality was computed per sample as the square root of Simpson's diversity index over productive rearrangements. The table comes from immuneACCESS by way of TCRdb, which keeps in-frame sequences with V and J called. Part of the clones is missing from these tables; in studies checked, under half for an unresolved V gene and the rest for unknown reasons. V and J calls and clone size are as listed in that table; D and trimming were resolved from the DNA. In this sample the table shows 280,000 or so clones, approximately 86% of which occur a single time. Around 2.1% of the sample goes to the ten largest clones.

Samples from volunteer blood donors who had recovered from COVID-19 were contributed by a second Seattle source. The collaborating institutions used their own protocols to collect whole blood in K2EDTA tubes. For TCRbeta analysis, collaborators shipped samples in one of three forms: frozen whole blood, isolated PBMCs, or DNA extracted from either of those sample types. As to this clone: The specificity of this receptor is unknown. Base qualities are missing; no much larger clone stands one base away.

The sequence is built from TRBV6-1 and TRBJ1-2, with the identity of the D gene unclear. Sequencing was done on a sample of peripheral blood. This TCR was recovered from a woman aged 25 to 39 who had recovered from COVID-19. The encoded CDR3 is CASSEPIPPIYGYTF. The DNA sequence is given as TGTGCCAGCAGTGAACCTATCCCTCCCATCTATGGCTACACCTTC.